The T cell receptor beta chain under discussion was sequenced for a study of identical twins. Study-level findings and limits: Within cord blood, abundant beta clonotypes carried fewer insertions, but memory repertoires showed no such trend.

On this clonotype itself: The antigen is unknown.

In every case, the donor was a healthy Caucasian. One entry per CDR3 protein results from TCRdb running MiXCR on the 5' RACE reads. This table has fewer than 350,000 distinct CDR3 sequences, under 9.5% appearing once. This sample also belongs to another study, concerning yellow fever vaccine responses in identical twins.

The sample was memory (CD45RO+) T cells sorted from blood. This receptor was obtained from a woman aged 18-29 years in good health.

CDR3 sequence: CASSGETGAANEKLFF. The CDR3, as DNA: TGTGCCAGCAGTGGCGAGACAGGGGCGGCTAATGAAAAACTGTTTTTT. The rearrangement uses TRBV12-3 or TRBV12-4 and TRBJ1-4; 8 positions agree with TRBD1. This CDR3 has 16 amino acids. After removal of 5 bases from V and 3 bases from J, the junction contained 8 bases not matched to a gene.